The clone carrying this TCR beta chain was counted once. V was trimmed by 3 bases and J by 4 bases, leaving 10 bases between them. CDR3 size: 14 residues. Germline-derived CDR1 and CDR2 are SEHNR and FQNEAQ (reference sequence). Some clones are missing from TCRdb's copy, which holds only in-frame ones; the method was immunoSEQ multiplex PCR. Of around 94,000 clones listed, about 87% are singletons. The data were taken from a study of blood T cell repertoires in COVID-19. The chain employs TRBV7-9 and TRBJ1-3; a weak D match, TRBD1 (5 bases). The TCR comes from a man over 45 with active or convalescent COVID-19. The sequencing input was peripheral blood. DNA of the CDR3: TGTGCCAGCAGCTTGGGGGGTAACGGAAACACCATATATTTT. Translation gives CASSLGGNGNTIYF.